A few counts support the clone carrying this T cell receptor beta chain. V shed 1 base and J shed 9 bases, with 18 bases lying between them. The CDR3 spans 15 residues. In germline, CDR1 is SGHAT, CDR2 FQDESV (reference sequence). The source of the sample is a study of blood T cell repertoires in COVID-19. The overall study: The United States, Italy and Spain were the sources of the acute and convalescent COVID-19 samples. T cells, B-cell-depleted T cells, or PBMCs supplied cDNA or gDNA.

In the study's own analysis: Amplification of reference gene primers was used by the study to estimate nucleated cell counts. The data were produced by immunoSEQ multiplex PCR, yet TCRdb's version contains in-frame clones alone and is incomplete. The V and J calls and clone size come from that table; D and trimming were worked out from the DNA. This sample has 150,000 to 200,000 clones, with 70% to 80% found just once. V gene TRBV11-1 combines with J gene TRBJ2-5; D call uncertain. Input material: PBMCs or T cells enriched from blood (not recorded which). This TCR came from a woman aged 50 to 60 who had recovered from COVID-19. In DNA form, the CDR3 reads TGTGCCAGCAGCTTAGATACTAACCCGCTAACGGCCCAGTACTTC. Its translation is CASSLDTNPLTAQYF.